Below are 17 T cell receptor beta chains sequenced from a single sample in a study of siplizumab effects on memory and regulatory T cells. The repertoire was sequenced with immunoSEQ multiplex PCR; TCRdb's copy has only in-frame clones and lacks some. The data hold 100,000 to 110,000 clones, with about 95% observed a single time. The sequenced sample was non-Treg CD4+ T cells sorted from blood. The receptors were gathered from a human donor in good health.

This clone was observed a single time. This chain links TRBV28 with TRBJ1-5, with D perhaps TRBD1 (6 bases). Germline V gene sequence: CDR1 MDHEN, CDR2 SYDVKM. Trimming shortened V by 2 bases and J by 6 bases, and 14 bases separated the two germline ends. The CDR3 has 15 amino acids. In DNA, the CDR3 is TGTGCCAGCAGTTTACCACAGGGTCTTGGTCAGCCCCAGCATTTT. This sequence encodes CASSLPQGLGQPQHF.

The chain employs TRBV7-2 and TRBJ2-5; D is unclear. From germline, CDR1 is SGHTA and CDR2 FQGNSA. The V and J ends lost 7 bases and 1 base respectively, with 13 bases between them. This CDR3 comprises 14 residues. In DNA form, the CDR3 reads TGTGCCAGCATCTATAGGTCGGCCCAAGAGACCCAGTACTTC. Its protein is CASIYRSAQETQYF. The full variable domain, completed using reference TRBV7-2 and TRBJ2-5, is GAGVSQSPSNKVTEKGKDVELRCDPISGHTALYWYRQSLGQGLEFLIYFQGNSAPDKSGLPSDRFSAERTGGSVSTLTIQRTQQEDSAVYLCASIYRSAQETQYFGPGTRLLVL.

The CDR3 nucleotides are TGTGCCAGCAGCCGGACGCGGGAGAGCACAGATACGCAGTATTTT. It translates to CASSRTRESTDTQYF. The genes are TRBV7-3 and TRBJ2-3; 7 bases map to TRBD2. CDR1 SGHTA and CDR2 FQGTGA come from the germline V gene. J gave up 0 bases and V 5 bases, and 5 bases lay outside the gene matches. This CDR3 is 15 amino acids long.

The J gene is TRBJ2-1, the V gene TRBV5-5, with D uncertain. The CDR3 loop spans 15 amino acids. Germline V lookup: CDR1 SGHKS, CDR2 YYEKEE (reference sequence). Trimming cost V 0 bases and J 5 bases, with 12 bases left between them. The CDR3 region is CASSLDSYYNNEQFF. CDR3 sequence (DNA): TGTGCCAGCAGCTTGGATTCATACTACAACAATGAGCAGTTCTTC.

With respect to this clone: One junction end does not reproduce the germline sequence, and a read error may be involved. The chain joins TRBV7-7 to TRBJ2-5; 10 positions agree with TRBD2. In germline, CDR1 is SSHAT, CDR2 FNYEAQ (reference sequence). The CDR3 totals 14 residues. The CDR3: CASSPSGRGETQYF. Written as DNA, the CDR3 is TGTGCTAGCAGCCCCAGCGGGAGGGGGGAGACCCAGTACTTC.

CDR3 bases: TGTGCCAGCAGTCCTAGCGGTTGGGGCAATGAGCAGTTCTTC. Its protein is CASSPSGWGNEQFF. V and J are TRBV6-5 and TRBJ2-1, with TRBD2 matching over 7 bases. The CDR3 has 14 residues. The V gene end was trimmed by 5 bases and the J gene end by 6 bases; junction bases not matched to a gene: 7. CDR1 is MNHEY, CDR2 SVGAGI, per germline.

V usage is TRBV19 and J usage is TRBJ2-1, with 14 nucleotides matching TRBD2. The junction had 4 bases not matched to a gene; V was cut back by 6 bases and J by 6 bases. Germline values: CDR1 LNHDA, CDR2 SQIVND (reference sequence). The length of the CDR3 is 15 residues. CDR3 residues: CASREGLAGVNEQFF. The CDR3 DNA is TGTGCCAGTAGGGAGGGACTAGCGGGGGTCAATGAGCAGTTCTTC.

This chain uses TRBV4-2 with TRBJ1-4; a weak D match, TRBD1 (6 bases). CDR3 length equals 14 residues. The germline V and J ends were trimmed by 5 bases and 8 bases, with 15 bases remaining between them. Germline CDR1 and CDR2: LGHNA and YNFKEQ. CDR3 in DNA: TGTGCCAGCAGCGAATTAGGACAGTCCGAAAAACTGTTTTTT. Residues: CASSELGQSEKLFF.

The V and J genes are TRBV7-8 and TRBJ2-7; possibly TRBD2 for D (6 bases). Germline assignment: CDR1 SGHVS and CDR2 FQNEAQ. Trimming pared 3 bases from V and 2 bases from J, leaving 14 bases between. The CDR3 extends over 15 amino acids. CDR3 amino acids: CASSFKRAAPYEQYF. The DNA of the CDR3 is TGTGCCAGCAGCTTCAAGCGGGCAGCGCCCTACGAGCAGTACTTC.

This rearrangement joins TRBV5-1 to TRBJ2-1; D is perhaps TRBD1 (6 bases). The CDR3 spans 17 residues. Trimming cost V 4 bases and J 9 bases, with 26 bases left between them. Per germline, CDR1 SGHRS and CDR2 YFSETQ. CDR3 sequence: CASSPQGQGFVRVEQFF. The CDR3 nucleotides read TGCGCCAGCAGCCCCCAAGGGCAGGGGTTTGTTAGGGTTGAGCAGTTCTTC. The full variable domain, completed using reference TRBV5-1 and TRBJ2-1, is KAGVTQTPRYLIKTRGQQVTLSCSPISGHRSVSWYQQTPGQGLQFLFEYFSETQRNKGNFPGRFSGRQFSNSRSEMNVSTLELGDSALYLCASSPQGQGFVRVEQFFGPGTRLTVL.

V and J are TRBV2 and TRBJ1-5; D gene ambiguous. Germline assignment: CDR1 SNHLY and CDR2 FYNNEI. The V end was cut by 7 bases, the J end by 1 base, with 8 bases between. The CDR3 has 13 residues. Written as DNA, the CDR3 is TGTGCCAGCATGGTCGAGAGCAATCAGCCCCAGCATTTT. Translating gives CASMVESNQPQHF.

The chain uses TRBV4-1 and TRBJ2-7, with a possible D match to TRBD2 (5 bases). This CDR3 has 15 amino acids. V was shortened by 1 base and J by 0 bases, with 10 bases between the two germline ends. Germline lookup yields CDR1 MGHRA and CDR2 YSYEKL. CDR3 sequence (DNA): TGCGCCAGCAGCCAAGCCGCGGGTAGCTCCTACGAGCAGTACTTC. Protein sequence: CASSQAAGSSYEQYF.

This chain joins TRBV15 and TRBJ2-7, with D perhaps TRBD2 (5 bases). V shed 8 bases and J shed 9 bases, with 14 bases lying between them. The CDR3 sequence is 11 residues long. CDR1 LNHNV and CDR2 YYDKDF come from the germline V gene (reference sequence). CDR3 nucleotide sequence: TGTGCCACCCCCGCCGTGAGCGGGCAGTACTTC. Protein sequence: CATPAVSGQYF.

V and J are TRBV29-1 and TRBJ1-4; D may be TRBD1 (5 bases). V was clipped by 2 bases and J by 7 bases, with 11 bases between them. There are 13 residues in the CDR3. The V gene's germline CDR1 is SQVTM and CDR2 ANQGSEA. The CDR3 loop reads CSVELQGPEKLFF. CDR3 sequence (DNA): TGCAGCGTTGAACTGCAGGGCCCTGAAAAACTGTTTTTT.

The gene calls are TRBV5-1 and TRBJ1-1; 7 bases fit TRBD1. CDR1 is SGHRS and CDR2 is YFSETQ in the germline V gene. Losses at the gene ends were 2 bases for V and 0 bases for J; bases not matched to a gene: 10. The CDR3 consists of 17 residues. Here the CDR3 DNA reads TGCGCCAGCAGCTTCACCGGGACAGTGTCCATGAACACTGAAGCTTTCTTT. Translation: CASSFTGTVSMNTEAFF.

The chain joins TRBV29-1 to TRBJ1-2; the match to TRBD1 covers 8 bases. Germline loops: CDR1 SQVTM, CDR2 ANQGSEA. The CDR3 covers 12 residues. V lost 7 bases to trimming and J lost 7 bases; unmatched junction nucleotides: 8. CDR3 nucleotides: TGCAGCGGTGGACAGGGAGGTTCTGGCTACACCTTC. Translating gives CSGGQGGSGYTF.

The chain links TRBV5-5 to TRBJ2-1; 8 bases line up with TRBD1. V lost 3 bases to trimming and J lost 4 bases; unmatched junction nucleotides: 9. The CDR3 is made up of 16 amino acids. Germline V lookup: CDR1 SGHKS, CDR2 YYEKEE (reference sequence). CDR3 DNA: TGTGCCAGCAGCTCAGCCCTGGACAGGGATTACAATGAGCAGTTCTTC. It specifies CASSSALDRDYNEQFF.